The next 31 T cell receptor beta chains were all read from a single sample in a study of blood T cells in healthy people across ages. Primed by a sample-barcoded 5' primer and a J-beta primer mix, a second PCR proceeded for 7 to 11 cycles. TCRdb passed the 5' RACE reads through MiXCR, listing each CDR3 protein once. Among hundreds of thousands of distinct CDR3 sequences, nearly 60% were seen once, and the ten largest hold roughly 22%. Sequenced: blood. These receptors were obtained from a young man in good health.

This clonotype has just a few counts. This rearrangement joins TRBV29-1 to TRBJ2-1; 10 nucleotides match TRBD1. The trim removed 6 bases at V and 10 bases at J, leaving 9 bases unmatched. The CDR3 is 13 residues long. Per germline, CDR1 SQVTM and CDR2 ANQGSEA. The CDR3 protein is CSVGTGARYEQFF. The CDR3 DNA is TGCAGCGTAGGGACAGGGGCTCGGTACGAGCAGTTCTTC.

This chain uses TRBV28 with TRBJ2-3; D is possibly TRBD2 (6 bases). Germline CDR1 reads MDHEN; CDR2 reads SYDVKM. The CDR3 is made up of 15 amino acids. V gave up 3 bases and J gave up 4 bases, with 14 bases separating them. The CDR3 sequence: CASSFNSGRADTQYF. Here the CDR3 DNA reads TGTGCCAGCAGTTTCAATAGCGGTAGGGCAGATACGCAGTATTTT.

The V call is TRBV12-3 or TRBV12-4, the J call TRBJ1-6; TRBD1 might be the D (5 bases). Trimming shortened V by 8 bases and J by 10 bases, and 15 bases separated the two germline ends. The CDR3 has 13 amino acids. The CDR3 is CASLGGPGSPLHF. The CDR3 nucleotides read TGTGCCAGCCTCGGGGGTCCAGGATCACCCCTCCACTTT.

V and J are TRBV7-9 and TRBJ2-1; no clear D gene. From germline, CDR1 is SEHNR and CDR2 FQNEAQ (reference sequence). V lost 7 bases, J lost 1 base, and 14 bases lay in between. This CDR3 region has 15 residues. CDR3 in DNA: TGTGCCAGCAACCGAAGGGCTAATTCCTACAATGAGCAGTTCTTC. Encoded protein: CASNRRANSYNEQFF. Combining the CDR3 with reference TRBV7-9 and TRBJ2-1 gives the whole variable domain DTGVSQNPRHKITKRGQNVTFRCDPISEHNRLYWYRQTLGQGPEFLTYFQNEAQLEKSRLLSDRFSAERPKGSFSTLEIQRTEQGDSAMYLCASNRRANSYNEQFFGPGTRLTVL.

This clonotype was detected once. The chain is built from TRBV20-1 and TRBJ2-1; 10 bases map to TRBD2. The CDR3 length is 15 residues. J gave up 7 bases and V 1 base, and 7 bases lay outside the gene matches. Per germline, CDR1 DFQATT and CDR2 SNEGSKA (reference sequence). CDR3 amino acids: CSARGLAGGRNEQFF. The CDR3 region has the DNA TGCAGTGCTAGAGGATTAGCGGGAGGACGGAATGAGCAGTTCTTC.

The sample holds a few counts of this clonotype. V usage is TRBV25-1 and J usage is TRBJ2-7, with D possibly being TRBD1 or TRBD2 (5 bases each). V lost 7 bases and J lost 1, with 14 bases in between. The CDR3 runs 14 residues. CDR1 and CDR2 (germline): MGHDK, SYGVNS. In DNA form, the CDR3 reads TGTGCCAGCAAGGGCGGGCCAGGGTCCTACGAGCAGTACTTC. Its protein is CASKGGPGSYEQYF.

This rearrangement joins TRBV28 to TRBJ1-5; no reliable D call. The CDR3 runs 14 residues. Looked up from germline, CDR1 is MDHEN and CDR2 is SYDVKM. V lost 4 bases and J 3 bases, leaving 10 bases between the germline ends. DNA for the CDR3: TGTGCCAGCAGTTACTCCGGGTACAATCAGCCCCAGCATTTT. Its translation is CASSYSGYNQPQHF.

This clonotype was counted between two and nine times. The chain uses TRBV29-1 and TRBJ2-7; 8 bases fit TRBD2. The CDR3 loop spans 13 amino acids. Germline lookup yields CDR1 SQVTM and CDR2 ANQGSEA. The trim removed 7 bases at V and 1 base at J, leaving 6 bases unmatched. CDR3 amino acids: CSARGGLSYEQYF. The CDR3 bases are TGCAGCGCCCGGGGGGGTTTATCCTACGAGCAGTACTTC.

The V gene is TRBV7-2, the J gene TRBJ2-3; 11 bases map to TRBD2. Germline V gives CDR1 SGHTA, CDR2 FQGNSA. This CDR3 is built from 16 residues. V lost 4 bases, J lost 6 bases, and 9 bases stayed unmatched. The CDR3 spells CASSSSTSGGPDTQYF. The DNA of the CDR3 is TGTGCCAGCAGCTCGTCAACTAGCGGGGGACCCGATACGCAGTATTTT.

The chain has TRBV20-1 and TRBJ2-7; D assignment may be TRBD1 or TRBD2 (7 bases each). V lost 6 bases to trimming and J lost 5 bases, with 23 bases between them. CDR3 size: 15 residues. CDR1 and CDR2 from the germline V gene are DFQATT and SNEGSKA (reference sequence). CDR3: CSARGLGLYVNEQYF. The DNA for the CDR3 is TGCAGTGCCAGGGGGTTGGGACTATACGTTAACGAGCAGTACTTC.

The V gene is TRBV20-1, the J gene TRBJ2-7, with D perhaps matching TRBD2 (6 bases). The V end was cut by 1 base, the J end by 4 bases, with 14 bases between. Germline lookup yields CDR1 DFQATT and CDR2 SNEGSKA (reference sequence). CDR3 length equals 14 residues. The CDR3, as DNA: TGCAGTGCTAGAGTCTCCGGGAGACTTTACGAGCAGTACTTC. Residues: CSARVSGRLYEQYF.

This rearrangement joins TRBV20-1 to TRBJ1-6; no firm D call. V was shortened by 6 bases and J by 10 bases, with 19 bases between the two germline ends. Germline CDR1 is DFQATT and CDR2 is SNEGSKA (reference sequence). This CDR3 has 14 residues. The chain's CDR3 is CSADPSVAASPLHF. For the CDR3, the DNA is TGCAGTGCCGATCCCTCAGTCGCGGCGTCACCCCTCCACTTT.

This chain uses TRBV28 with TRBJ2-4; TRBD1 agrees at 10 bases. With the DNA end fitting TRBJ2-7 better, the J assignment may be wrong. Germline CDR1 reads MDHEN; CDR2 reads SYDVKM. This CDR3 is 15 amino acids long. CDR3 sequence: CASSWGQGIRGEQYF. CDR3 in DNA: TGTGCCAGCAGTTGGGGACAGGGGATAAGGGGCGAGCAGTACTTC.

The chain is built from TRBV7-9 and TRBJ2-1; D is perhaps TRBD2 (7 bases). The CDR3 length is 15 residues. Trimming pared 5 bases from V and 2 bases from J, leaving 13 bases between. Germline V lookup: CDR1 SEHNR, CDR2 FQNEAQ (reference sequence). CDR3 sequence reads: CASSTPGGPYNEQFF. DNA of the CDR3: TGTGCCAGCAGCACTCCGGGGGGCCCCTACAATGAGCAGTTCTTC.

This chain joins TRBV28 and TRBJ2-5; TRBD2 is a possible D gene (6 bases). The V gene lost 3 bases and the J gene lost 11 bases, with 13 bases spanning the gap. Germline CDR1 and CDR2: MDHEN and SYDVKM. The CDR3 is made up of 12 amino acids. This CDR3 is CASSLEGREQYF. The CDR3 DNA follows: TGTGCCAGCAGTTTGGAGGGTCGGGAGCAGTACTTC.

This clonotype was counted a few times. This chain joins TRBV6-1 and TRBJ2-7, with D unresolved. Germline V gene sequence: CDR1 MNHNS, CDR2 SASEGT. V dropped 2 bases and J dropped 6 bases, with 11 bases sitting between them. The CDR3 has 13 residues. The CDR3: CASSEWPRSEQYF. The CDR3 coding sequence is TGTGCCAGCAGTGAATGGCCAAGAAGCGAGCAGTACTTC.

The chain employs TRBV12-3 or TRBV12-4 and TRBJ2-5; 8 bases are shared with TRBD1. This CDR3 region has 14 residues. V lost 7 bases, J lost 11 bases, and 15 bases stayed unmatched. The CDR3 DNA sequence: TGTGCCAGCATCGACAGGGGCCGCTTCAATGAGCAGTACTTC. As protein: CASIDRGRFNEQYF.

This clonotype was counted between two and nine times. The chain links TRBV7-2 to TRBJ2-7, with TRBD1 identical over 12 bases. The V and J ends lost 1 base and 3 bases, in that order; junction bases with no gene match: 10. The germline CDR1 and CDR2 sequences are SGHTA and FQGNSA. CDR3 length: 18 amino acids. This CDR3 is CASSLVSWGQGAGYEQYF. In DNA form, the CDR3 reads TGTGCCAGCAGCTTAGTTTCTTGGGGACAGGGGGCCGGCTACGAGCAGTACTTC.

Note on this clonotype: The germline gene is not matched at one end of the junction; a read error may be the cause. This chain uses TRBV4-3 with TRBJ2-5, with D possibly TRBD2 on 5 matching bases. The J call is uncertain, as TRBJ2-7 better fits the DNA end. The CDR3 spans 16 residues. Germline assignment: CDR1 LGHNA and CDR2 YSLEER. CDR3 sequence: CASSQDQKGETYEQYF. The CDR3 coding sequence is TGCGCCAGCAGTCAAGACCAGAAGGGAGAGACTTACGAGCAGTACTTC.

The gene calls are TRBV5-1 and TRBJ2-3, with TRBD2 identical over 8 bases. CDR3 length: 16 amino acids. Germline values: CDR1 SGHRS, CDR2 YFSETQ. V lost 5 bases, J lost 2 bases, and 10 bases stayed unmatched. The CDR3 DNA reads TGCGCCAGCAGGGCCGGGCTAGCGGGCTTCACAGATACGCAGTATTTT. Protein sequence: CASRAGLAGFTDTQYF.

The rearrangement links TRBV30 to TRBJ2-5; TRBD2 matches 8 bases. This CDR3 has 15 residues. Unmatched junction bases numbered 18, after V lost 4 bases and J lost 11 bases. CDR1 is GTSNPN and CDR2 is SVGIG in the germline V gene (reference sequence). For the CDR3, the DNA is TGTGCCTGGAACTCCGTAGCGGGACTTTACAATGAGCAGTACTTC. The encoded protein is CAWNSVAGLYNEQYF.

This rearrangement joins TRBV5-1 to TRBJ1-2; 11 bases line up with TRBD1. The length of the CDR3 is 15 residues. With 4 bases clipped from V and 1 base from J, the junction kept 3 bases outside the gene matches. CDR1 is SGHRS, CDR2 YFSETQ, per germline. The CDR3 is CASSMGTGGNYGYTF. The CDR3, as DNA: TGCGCCAGCAGCATGGGGACAGGGGGTAACTATGGCTACACCTTC.

The CDR3 DNA follows: TGTGCCAGCAGCCTCAAACCGGGACTAGAAGAGTATTTT. This encodes CASSLKPGLEEYF. This chain links TRBV7-2 with TRBJ2-3; 8 bases agree with TRBD2. The CDR3 extends over 13 amino acids. V dropped 5 bases and J dropped 13; count of bases not matched to a gene: 11. In germline, CDR1 is SGHTA, CDR2 FQGNSA. Drawing the rest from reference TRBV7-2 and TRBJ2-3, the complete variable domain is GAGVSQSPSNKVTEKGKDVELRCDPISGHTALYWYRQSLGQGLEFLIYFQGNSAPDKSGLPSDRFSAERTGGSVSTLTIQRTQQEDSAVYLCASSLKPGLEEYFGPGTRLTVL.

This clonotype was detected only a few times. The chain has TRBV4-3 and TRBJ2-7, with 10 bases aligning to TRBD2. This CDR3 is 15 amino acids long. The germline CDR1 and CDR2 sequences are LGHNA and YSLEER. V dropped 1 base and J dropped 3; count of bases not matched to a gene: 3. The CDR3 is CASSQGSGRLYEQYF. In DNA form, the CDR3 reads TGCGCCAGCAGCCAAGGTAGCGGGAGGCTCTACGAGCAGTACTTC.

The J gene is TRBJ2-5, the V gene TRBV5-1, with a possible D match to TRBD1 (5 bases). The germline gives CDR1 SGHRS, CDR2 YFSETQ. The V end lost 2 bases, the J end lost 0 bases, and 8 bases lay between the germline ends. The CDR3 spans 14 residues. CDR3 in DNA: TGCGCCAGCAGCTTTCCAGGGTACCAAGAGACCCAGTACTTC. As protein: CASSFPGYQETQYF.

The rearrangement links TRBV12-3 or TRBV12-4 to TRBJ1-2, with D perhaps matching TRBD1 (5 bases). Trimming took off 3 bases at V and 4 bases at J, with 12 bases between the two ends. This CDR3 has 14 residues. The DNA for the CDR3 is TGTGCCAGCAGTTTGATCCCGCAGGGCTATGGCTACACCTTC. Its protein product is CASSLIPQGYGYTF.

V gene TRBV7-9 combines with J gene TRBJ2-5, with 7 bases lining up with TRBD1. The DNA end is more similar to TRBJ2-7, so the J call may be wrong. Germline CDR1 and CDR2: SEHNR and FQNEAQ (reference sequence). The CDR3 sequence is 13 residues long. CDR3: CASSLEGAGEQYF. In DNA, the CDR3 is TGTGCCAGCAGCTTAGAGGGGGCCGGCGAGCAGTACTTC.

This chain joins TRBV5-1 and TRBJ2-1; D is perhaps TRBD1 (8 bases). This CDR3 region has 17 residues. Between the trimmed V and J ends, which lost 2 bases and 2 bases, there was a span of 17 bases. Germline V gives CDR1 SGHRS, CDR2 YFSETQ. Written as DNA, the CDR3 is TGCGCCAGCAGCTTACAGGGGGGGCGGGAGACCTACAATGAGCAGTTCTTC. It codes for CASSLQGGRETYNEQFF.

Worth noting for this clonotype: This is likely a read error, given that the CDR3 carries no conserved phenylalanine or tryptophan at its end. The genes are TRBV5-1 and TRBJ2-7; tentatively, D is TRBD2 (5 bases). V was trimmed by 8 bases and J by 4 bases, leaving 10 bases between them. From germline, CDR1 is SGHRS and CDR2 YFSETQ. The CDR3 is made up of 11 amino acids. The CDR3 loop is CASGEGYEQYI. The CDR3 DNA follows: TGCGCCAGTGGAGAGGGATACGAGCAGTACATC.

The V and J genes are TRBV29-1 and TRBJ2-7, with D uncertain. This CDR3 contains 12 residues. Looked up from germline, CDR1 is SQVTM and CDR2 is ANQGSEA. The V and J ends lost 0 bases and 3 bases respectively, with 6 bases between them. Here the CDR3 reads CSVEEDGYEQYF. Written as DNA, the CDR3 is TGCAGCGTTGAAGAAGATGGCTACGAGCAGTACTTC.

The chain has TRBV20-1 and TRBJ1-5; 7 bases agree with TRBD1. The CDR3 consists of 15 residues. With 4 bases clipped from V and 3 bases from J, the junction kept 9 bases outside the gene matches. CDR1 and CDR2 (germline): DFQATT, SNEGSKA (reference sequence). CDR3 in DNA: TGCAGTGCTAACCCCCCAGGGGGTTACAATCAGCCCCAGCATTTT. Protein sequence: CSANPPGGYNQPQHF.